The next 3 T cell receptor beta chains were all read from a single sample in a study of shared clonotypes between healthy human individuals. The table came from immunoSEQ multiplex PCR; TCRdb's copy has only in-frame clones and leaves some out. The sample includes about 2.1 million clones, 90% to 95% of them seen just once. As defined, naive CD8 cells were CD45RO-negative and positively selected for CCR7, with terminally differentiated effector memory CD45RA+ cells excluded. The sequencing input was naive CD8+ T cells from PBMCs. The source of these receptors is a man younger than 30 in good health. Some clones in this sample may be carry-over from other donors' samples.

V is TRBV27 and J is TRBJ2-5, with TRBD2 identical over 11 bases. The DNA end favors TRBJ2-7, so the J call may be wrong. CDR3 length: 16 residues. Germline assignment: CDR1 MNHEY and CDR2 SMNVEV (reference sequence). The CDR3 here is CASSLTSGTFSYEQYF. The CDR3 DNA sequence: TGTGCCAGCAGTTTGACTAGCGGGACCTTCTCCTACGAGCAGTACTTC.

This clone was observed once. V usage is TRBV19 and J usage is TRBJ2-7, with 8 bases matching TRBD1. J gave up 6 bases and V 5 bases, and 3 bases lay outside the gene matches. The CDR3 sequence is 12 residues long. The V gene's germline CDR1 is LNHDA and CDR2 SQIVND (reference sequence). CDR3: CASSWTGREQYF. CDR3 nucleotide sequence: TGTGCCAGTAGTTGGACAGGGCGCGAGCAGTACTTC.

V and J are TRBV7-9 and TRBJ2-7; D gene unclear. The germline V gene encodes CDR1 SEHNR and CDR2 FQNEAQ (reference sequence). V was clipped by 0 bases and J by 5 bases, with 11 bases between them. The CDR3 consists of 14 residues. Here the CDR3 reads CASSLAGSRDEQYF. The CDR3, as DNA: TGTGCCAGCAGCTTAGCGGGGTCGCGCGACGAGCAGTACTTC. The full variable domain, its missing parts supplied by reference TRBV7-9 and TRBJ2-7, is DTGVSQNPRHKITKRGQNVTFRCDPISEHNRLYWYRQTLGQGPEFLTYFQNEAQLEKSRLLSDRFSAERPKGSFSTLEIQRTEQGDSAMYLCASSLAGSRDEQYFGPGTRLTVT.